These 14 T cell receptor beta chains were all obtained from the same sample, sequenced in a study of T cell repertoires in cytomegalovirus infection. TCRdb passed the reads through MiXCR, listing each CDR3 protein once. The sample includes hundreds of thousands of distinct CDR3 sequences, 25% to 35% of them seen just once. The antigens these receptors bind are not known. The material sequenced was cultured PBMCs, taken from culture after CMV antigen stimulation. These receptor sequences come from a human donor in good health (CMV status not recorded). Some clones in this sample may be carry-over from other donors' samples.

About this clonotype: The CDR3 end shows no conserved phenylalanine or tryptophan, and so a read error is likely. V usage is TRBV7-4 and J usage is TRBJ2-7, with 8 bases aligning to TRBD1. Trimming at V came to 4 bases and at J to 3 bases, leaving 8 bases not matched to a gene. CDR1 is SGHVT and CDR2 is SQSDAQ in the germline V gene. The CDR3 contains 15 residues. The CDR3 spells CASSSSRDRFYEQYI. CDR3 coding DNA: TGTGCCAGCAGCTCAAGTAGGGACAGGTTCTACGAGCAGTACATC.

In nucleotides, the CDR3 is TGTGCCAGCAGTTTAGGGGGGCCGAACTATGGCTACACCTTC. This encodes CASSLGGPNYGYTF. The chain carries TRBV28 and TRBJ1-2; possibly TRBD1 for D (6 bases). There are 14 residues in the CDR3. In germline, CDR1 is MDHEN, CDR2 SYDVKM. V lost 2 bases and J 2 bases, leaving 9 bases between the germline ends.

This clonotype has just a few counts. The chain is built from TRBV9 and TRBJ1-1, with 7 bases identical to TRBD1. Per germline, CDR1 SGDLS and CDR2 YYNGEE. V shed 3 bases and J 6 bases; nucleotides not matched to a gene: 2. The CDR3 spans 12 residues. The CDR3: CASSDGTAEAFF. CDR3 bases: TGTGCCAGCAGCGATGGGACAGCTGAAGCTTTCTTT. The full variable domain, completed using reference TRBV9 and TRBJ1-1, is DSGVTQTPKHLITATGQRVTLRCSPRSGDLSVYWYQQSLDQGLQFLIQYYNGEERAKGNILERFSAQQFPDLHSELNLSSLELGDSALYFCASSDGTAEAFFGQGTRLTVV.

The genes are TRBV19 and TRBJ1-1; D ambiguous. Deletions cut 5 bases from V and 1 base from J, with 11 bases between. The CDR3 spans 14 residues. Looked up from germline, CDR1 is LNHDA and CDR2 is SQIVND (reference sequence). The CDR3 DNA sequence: TGTGCCAGTAGTGCCTGGGTTCCGAACACTGAAGCTTTCTTT. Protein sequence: CASSAWVPNTEAFF.

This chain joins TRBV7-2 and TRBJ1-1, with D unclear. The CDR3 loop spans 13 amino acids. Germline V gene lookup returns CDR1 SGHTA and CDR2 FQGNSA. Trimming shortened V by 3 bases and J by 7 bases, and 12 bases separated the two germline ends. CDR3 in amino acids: CASSFSGFGEAFF. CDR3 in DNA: TGTGCCAGCAGCTTCTCGGGTTTTGGTGAAGCTTTCTTT.

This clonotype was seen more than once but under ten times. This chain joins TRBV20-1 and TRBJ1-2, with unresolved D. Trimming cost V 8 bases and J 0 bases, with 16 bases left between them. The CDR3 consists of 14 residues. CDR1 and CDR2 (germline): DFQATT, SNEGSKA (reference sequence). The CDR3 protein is CSSPLRASNYGYTF. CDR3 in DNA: TGCAGTTCCCCCCTCCGGGCCTCTAACTATGGCTACACCTTC.

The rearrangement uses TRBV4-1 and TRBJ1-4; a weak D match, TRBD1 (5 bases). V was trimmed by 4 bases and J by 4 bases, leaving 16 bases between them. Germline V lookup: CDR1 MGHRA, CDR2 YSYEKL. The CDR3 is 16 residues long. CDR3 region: CASSLAPGQNNEKLFF. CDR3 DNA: TGCGCCAGCAGCCTAGCCCCGGGGCAGAATAATGAAAAACTGTTTTTT.

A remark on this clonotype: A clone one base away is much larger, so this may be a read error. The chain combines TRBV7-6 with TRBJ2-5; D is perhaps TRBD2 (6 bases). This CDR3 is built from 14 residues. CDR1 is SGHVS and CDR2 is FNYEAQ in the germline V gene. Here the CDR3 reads CARSLGGVGETQYF. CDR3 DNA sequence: TGTGCCAGGAGCTTAGGAGGGGTAGGGGAGACCCAGTACTTC.

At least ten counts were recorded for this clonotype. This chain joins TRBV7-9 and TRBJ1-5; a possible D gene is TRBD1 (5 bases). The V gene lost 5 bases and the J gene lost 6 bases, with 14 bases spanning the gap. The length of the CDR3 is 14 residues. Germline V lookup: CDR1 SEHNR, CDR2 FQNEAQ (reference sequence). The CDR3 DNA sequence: TGTGCCAGCAGCCACACAGGTGATGGTCAGCCCCAGCATTTT. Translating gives CASSHTGDGQPQHF.

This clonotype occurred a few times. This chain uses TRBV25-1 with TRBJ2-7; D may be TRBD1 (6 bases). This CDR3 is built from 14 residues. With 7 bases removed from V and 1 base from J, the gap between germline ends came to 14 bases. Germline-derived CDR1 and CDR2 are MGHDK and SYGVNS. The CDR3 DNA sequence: TGTGCCAGCACCATATCACAGGGTTCCTACGAGCAGTACGTC. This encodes CASTISQGSYEQYV.

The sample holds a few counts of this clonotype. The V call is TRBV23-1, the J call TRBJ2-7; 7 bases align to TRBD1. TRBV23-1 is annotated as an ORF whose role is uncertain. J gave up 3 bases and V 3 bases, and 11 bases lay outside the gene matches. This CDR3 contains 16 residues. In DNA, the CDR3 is TGCGCCAGCAGTCATGGGGACCGGGACAGCTGCTACGAGCAGTACGTC. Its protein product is CASSHGDRDSCYEQYV.

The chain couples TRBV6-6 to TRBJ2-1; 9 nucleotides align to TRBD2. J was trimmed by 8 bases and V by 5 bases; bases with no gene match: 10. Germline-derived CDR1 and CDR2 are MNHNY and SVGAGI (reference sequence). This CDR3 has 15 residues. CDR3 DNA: TGTGCCAGCAGTAGAGCGGGAGGACGGCCAGATGAGCAGTTCTTC. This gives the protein CASSRAGGRPDEQFF.

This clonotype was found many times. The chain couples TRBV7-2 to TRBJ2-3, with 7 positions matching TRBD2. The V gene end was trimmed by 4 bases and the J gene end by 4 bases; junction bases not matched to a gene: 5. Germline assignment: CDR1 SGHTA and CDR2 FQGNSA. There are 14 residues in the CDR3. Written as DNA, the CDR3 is TGTGCCAGCAGCTCGGGCGGGAGCTCAGATACGCAGTATTTT. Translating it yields CASSSGGSSDTQYF.

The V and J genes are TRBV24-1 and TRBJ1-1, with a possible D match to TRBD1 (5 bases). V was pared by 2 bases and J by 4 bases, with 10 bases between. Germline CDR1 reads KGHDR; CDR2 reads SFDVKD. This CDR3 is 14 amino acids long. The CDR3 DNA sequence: TGTGCCACCAGTGATTCTCAGGGTACCACTGAAGCTTTCTTT. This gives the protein CATSDSQGTTEAFF.